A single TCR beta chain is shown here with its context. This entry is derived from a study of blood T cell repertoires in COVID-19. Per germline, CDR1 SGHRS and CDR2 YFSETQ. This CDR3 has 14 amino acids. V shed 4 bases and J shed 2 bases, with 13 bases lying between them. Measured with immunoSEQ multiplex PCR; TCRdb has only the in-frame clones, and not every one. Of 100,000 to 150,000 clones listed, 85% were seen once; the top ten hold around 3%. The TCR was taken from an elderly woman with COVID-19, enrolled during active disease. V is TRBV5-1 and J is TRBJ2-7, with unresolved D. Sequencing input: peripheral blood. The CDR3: CASSTQPGTYEQYF. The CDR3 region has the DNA TGCGCCAGCAGCACGCAGCCAGGAACCTACGAGCAGTACTTC.